This T cell receptor beta chain was recorded in a study of blood T cell repertoires in COVID-19. In the authors' methods: Amplification of reference gene primers was used by the study to estimate nucleated cell counts. Assay used: immunoSEQ multiplex PCR; TCRdb lists only in-frame clones, some missing. That table gives V, J and clone size, and the DNA gave D and trimming. The repertoire has about 150,000 clones, roughly 84% of them found once; the top ten carry over 2%. V dropped 0 bases and J dropped 11 bases, with 18 bases sitting between them. The CDR3 has 16 amino acids. Germline lookup yields CDR1 SGHDT and CDR2 YYEEEE.

The sequence came from a man between 65 and 85 years old with acute or convalescent COVID-19. The sequenced sample was peripheral blood. The chain joins TRBV5-6 to TRBJ1-6; the D gene is possibly TRBD1 (6 bases). The CDR3 region has the DNA TGTGCCAGCAGCTTGGGGGGGCAGGCCTATGACCCACCCCTCCACTTT. This codes for CASSLGGQAYDPPLHF.